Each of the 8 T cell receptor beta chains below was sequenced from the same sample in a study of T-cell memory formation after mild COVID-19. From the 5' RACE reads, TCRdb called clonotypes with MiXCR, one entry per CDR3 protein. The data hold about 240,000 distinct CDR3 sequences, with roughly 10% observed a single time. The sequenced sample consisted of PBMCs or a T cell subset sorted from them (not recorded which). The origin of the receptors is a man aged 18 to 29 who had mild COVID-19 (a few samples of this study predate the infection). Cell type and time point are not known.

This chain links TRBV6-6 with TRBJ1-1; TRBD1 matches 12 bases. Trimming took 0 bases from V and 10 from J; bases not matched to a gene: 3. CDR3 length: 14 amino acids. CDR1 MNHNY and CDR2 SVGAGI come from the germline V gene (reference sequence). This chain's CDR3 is CASSYSWDRGPAFF. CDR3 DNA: TGTGCCAGCAGTTACTCGTGGGACAGGGGGCCAGCTTTCTTT.

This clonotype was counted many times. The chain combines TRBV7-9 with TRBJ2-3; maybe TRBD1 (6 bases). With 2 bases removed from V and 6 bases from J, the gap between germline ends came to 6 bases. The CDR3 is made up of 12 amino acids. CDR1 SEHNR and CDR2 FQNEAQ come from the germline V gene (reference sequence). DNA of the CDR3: TGTGCCAGCAGCTTACAGGGGGATACGCAGTATTTT. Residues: CASSLQGDTQYF. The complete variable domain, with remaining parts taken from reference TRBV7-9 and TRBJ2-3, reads DTGVSQNPRHKITKRGQNVTFRCDPISEHNRLYWYRQTLGQGPEFLTYFQNEAQLEKSRLLSDRFSAERPKGSFSTLEIQRTEQGDSAMYLCASSLQGDTQYFGPGTRLTVL.

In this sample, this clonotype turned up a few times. The CDR3 loop is CASSPARGWGYTF. The CDR3 DNA reads as TGTGCCAGCAGTCCAGCGAGAGGTTGGGGCTACACCTTC. The rearrangement links TRBV6-5 to TRBJ1-2, with D unresolved. Germline V gene sequence: CDR1 MNHEY, CDR2 SVGAGI. V was clipped by 5 bases and J by 8 bases, with 15 bases between them. This CDR3 has 13 amino acids.

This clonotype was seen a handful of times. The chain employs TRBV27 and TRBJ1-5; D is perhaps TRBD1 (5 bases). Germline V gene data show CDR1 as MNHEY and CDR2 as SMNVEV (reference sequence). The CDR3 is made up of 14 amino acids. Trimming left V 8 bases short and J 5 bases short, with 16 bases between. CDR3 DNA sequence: TGTGCCAGCTCGGGGTTGCGGGGGGATCAGCCCCAGCATTTT. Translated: CASSGLRGDQPQHF.

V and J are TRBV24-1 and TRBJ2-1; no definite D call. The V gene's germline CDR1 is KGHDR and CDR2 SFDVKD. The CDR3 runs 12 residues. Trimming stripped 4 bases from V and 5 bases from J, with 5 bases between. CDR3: CATSDKDNEQFF. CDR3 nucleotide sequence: TGTGCCACCAGTGACAAGGACAATGAGCAGTTCTTC.

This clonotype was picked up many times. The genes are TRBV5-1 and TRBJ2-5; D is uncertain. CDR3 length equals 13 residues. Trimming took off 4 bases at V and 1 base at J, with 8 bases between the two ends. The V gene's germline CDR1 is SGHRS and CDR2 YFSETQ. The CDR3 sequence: CASSLRTQETQYF. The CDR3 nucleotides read TGCGCCAGCAGCCTACGGACCCAAGAGACCCAGTACTTC.

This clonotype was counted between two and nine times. CDR3 in DNA: TGTGCCAGCAGCCAGGACTGGAATCAGCCCCAGCATTTT. It translates to CASSQDWNQPQHF. The rearrangement links TRBV6-5 to TRBJ1-5, with unresolved D. CDR1 is MNHEY, CDR2 SVGAGI, per germline. The ends were cut back, 6 bases at V and 4 bases at J, with 10 bases in the middle. The CDR3 extends over 13 amino acids.

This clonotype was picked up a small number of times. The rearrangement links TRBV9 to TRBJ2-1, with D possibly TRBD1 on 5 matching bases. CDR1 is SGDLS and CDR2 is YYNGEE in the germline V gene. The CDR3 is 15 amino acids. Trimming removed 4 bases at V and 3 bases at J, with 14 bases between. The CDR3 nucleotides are TGTGCCAGCAGCCGCTTCTGGCAGGGCTACAATGAGCAGTTCTTC. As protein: CASSRFWQGYNEQFF.